The present T cell receptor beta chain was sequenced within a study of shared clonotypes between healthy human individuals. About the research overall: Donor ages ranged 18 to 49 years: a couple of women, three men. For every donor, three CD4 naive, three CD4 memory, two CD8 naive and one CD8 memory plates were used.

Naive CD8 isolation took CD45RO-negative cells positively selected for CCR7 and excluded terminally differentiated effector memory CD45RA+ cells. This CDR3 has 14 residues. Germline V gene sequence: CDR1 SGHAT, CDR2 FQNNGV. V lost 3 bases, J lost 2 bases, and 11 bases lay in between. Only in-frame clones appear in the TCRdb table, and some are missing; sequencing was by immunoSEQ multiplex PCR. The sample has millions of clones; approximately 94% are singletons. Sequenced sample: naive CD8+ T cells from PBMCs. This receptor was obtained from a man between 18 and 35 years old in good health. Some clones in this sample may be carry-over from other donors' samples. This rearrangement joins TRBV11-2 to TRBJ2-7; D is undetermined. CDR3 bases: TGTGCCAGCAGCTTGGGTTCCCAAACCTACGAGCAGTACTTC. Amino acid sequence: CASSLGSQTYEQYF.